This T cell receptor beta chain was found in a study of T-cell reconstitution after alpha-beta-depleted transplantation in children. TCRbeta library preparation incorporated unique molecular identifiers. Via MiXCR, TCRdb re-called the PCR reads, giving one row per CDR3 protein. The sample contains some 300,000 distinct CDR3 sequences, around 10% of which appear only once. The CDR3 sequence is 15 residues long. With 5 bases removed from V and 6 bases from J, the gap between germline ends came to 20 bases. Per the germline V gene, CDR1 is SEHNR and CDR2 is FQNEAQ (reference sequence). There are many counts of this clonotype.

V is TRBV7-9 and J is TRBJ2-7, with a possible D match to TRBD2 (5 bases). The TCR sequence derives from a boy under three years old with acute myeloid leukemia, due to receive a stem cell transplant. The sequencing here drew on PBMCs, taken before TCRalphabeta/CD19-depleted stem cell transplant. Written as DNA, the CDR3 is TGTGCCAGCAGCCTGTCCGAACTAGGTCAAGTCGAGCAGTACTTC. This codes for CASSLSELGQVEQYF. Together with reference TRBV7-9 and TRBJ2-7, the CDR3 gives the full variable domain: DTGVSQNPRHKITKRGQNVTFRCDPISEHNRLYWYRQTLGQGPEFLTYFQNEAQLEKSRLLSDRFSAERPKGSFSTLEIQRTEQGDSAMYLCASSLSELGQVEQYFGPGTRLTVT.